These 24 T cell receptor beta chains came from one sample sequenced in a study of blood T cell repertoires in COVID-19. Only in-frame clones appear in the TCRdb table, and some are missing; sequencing was by immunoSEQ multiplex PCR. The sample has 250,000 to 300,000 clones; around four fifths are singletons. The sample comprised peripheral blood. The receptors come from a man aged 55 to 70 who had recovered from COVID-19.

The chain carries TRBV7-2 and TRBJ2-1, with D possibly TRBD1 on 5 matching bases. The germline V gene has CDR1 SGHTA and CDR2 FQGNSA. The V end lost 1 base, the J end lost 10 bases, and 14 bases lay between the germline ends. The CDR3 runs 14 residues. DNA of the CDR3: TGTGCCAGCAGCTTAGTACTTCCAAAGGGGGAGCAGTTCTTC. Protein product: CASSLVLPKGEQFF.

The V and J genes are TRBV6-5 and TRBJ2-3, with 7 bases aligning to TRBD2. The germline gives CDR1 MNHEY, CDR2 SVGAGI. This CDR3 has 13 amino acids. After removal of 5 bases from V and 4 bases from J, the junction contained 3 bases not matched to a gene. CDR3 in DNA: TGTGCCAGCAGTCGTAGCGGGCCAGATACGCAGTATTTT. This translates into CASSRSGPDTQYF.

The chain employs TRBV19 and TRBJ1-4; 10 bases line up with TRBD1. Per germline, CDR1 LNHDA and CDR2 SQIVND (reference sequence). V shed 3 bases, J shed 0 bases, and the junction held 1 base outside the gene matches. This CDR3 is 16 amino acids long. For the CDR3, the DNA is TGTGCCAGTAGTATCGGACAGGGGGCAACTAATGAAAAACTGTTTTTT. Amino acid sequence: CASSIGQGATNEKLFF.

This clone was recorded a few times. The chain joins TRBV3-1 (or the pseudogene TRBV3-2) to TRBJ1-1, with TRBD1 matching 9 bases. With 2 bases clipped from V and 11 bases from J, the junction kept 6 bases outside the gene matches. CDR3 length equals 13 residues. Germline loops: CDR1 LGHDT, CDR2 YNNKEL (reference sequence). CDR3 bases: TGTGCCAGCAGCCAACTGGGACAGGGAAAGGCTTTCTTT. Residues: CASSQLGQGKAFF.

This clone was recorded once. Distinct nucleotide sequences in the sample also encode this CDR3. V is TRBV5-5 and J is TRBJ1-5; TRBD1 matches at 8 bases. The CDR3 runs 15 residues. The V segment lost 3 bases and the J segment 0 bases; nucleotides outside the gene matches: 2. Germline CDR1 is SGHKS and CDR2 is YYEKEE (reference sequence). CDR3 in DNA: TGTGCCAGCAGCTGGACAGGGAATAGCAATCAGCCCCAGCATTTT. Translation: CASSWTGNSNQPQHF.

The rearrangement links TRBV5-4 to TRBJ2-5, with TRBD1 identical over 7 bases. Germline V CDR1 and CDR2: SGHNT, YYREEE (reference sequence). The CDR3 runs to 14 residues. V lost 4 bases, J lost 1 base, and 4 bases stayed unmatched. The CDR3 here is CASSLRTGQETQYF. The CDR3 region has the DNA TGTGCCAGCAGCCTCAGGACAGGCCAAGAGACCCAGTACTTC.

The rearrangement joins TRBV6-5 to TRBJ1-3; D unresolved. Trimming took off 0 bases at V and 0 bases at J, with 9 bases between the two ends. The CDR3 contains 16 residues. From germline, CDR1 is MNHEY and CDR2 SVGAGI. For the CDR3, the DNA is TGTGCCAGCAGTTACTCACGACAAAACTCTGGAAACACCATATATTTT. This encodes CASSYSRQNSGNTIYF.

This chain links TRBV5-4 with TRBJ2-2; 7 bases line up with TRBD2. The J segment lost 1 base and the V segment lost 7 bases, leaving 1 base of the junction unmatched. Germline CDR1 is SGHNT and CDR2 is YYREEE (reference sequence). The length of the CDR3 is 13 residues. The CDR3, as DNA: TGTGCCAGCGGGGGGGTGAACACCGGGGAGCTGTTTTTT. Protein sequence: CASGGVNTGELFF.

J is TRBJ2-1 and V is TRBV5-6, with D possibly matching TRBD1 (6 bases). V gave up 2 bases and J gave up 4 bases, with 7 bases separating them. Germline CDR1 reads SGHDT; CDR2 reads YYEEEE. There are 13 residues in the CDR3. The chain's CDR3 is CASSFTGYNEQFF. CDR3 bases: TGTGCCAGCAGCTTTACAGGGTACAATGAGCAGTTCTTC. The full variable domain, completed using reference TRBV5-6 and TRBJ2-1, is DAGVTQSPTHLIKTRGQQVTLRCSPKSGHDTVSWYQQALGQGPQFIFQYYEEEERQRGNFPDRFSGHQFPNYSSELNVNALLLGDSALYLCASSFTGYNEQFFGPGTRLTVL.

The chain employs TRBV5-1 and TRBJ2-1; no clear D gene. The V gene's germline CDR1 is SGHRS and CDR2 YFSETQ. This CDR3 has 15 residues. The ends were cut back, 0 bases at V and 7 bases at J, with 14 bases in the middle. Written as DNA, the CDR3 is TGCGCCAGCAGCTTGGGAGACTTACCTGTTAATGAGCAGTTCTTC. This translates into CASSLGDLPVNEQFF. The whole variable domain, remainder taken from reference TRBV5-1 and TRBJ2-1, is KAGVTQTPRYLIKTRGQQVTLSCSPISGHRSVSWYQQTPGQGLQFLFEYFSETQRNKGNFPGRFSGRQFSNSRSEMNVSTLELGDSALYLCASSLGDLPVNEQFFGPGTRLTVL.

The chain links TRBV5-1 to TRBJ2-3; TRBD2 matches at 7 bases. J lost 3 bases, V lost 0 bases, and 4 bases had no gene match. Germline CDR1 and CDR2: SGHRS and YFSETQ. There are 15 residues in the CDR3. As DNA, the CDR3 is TGCGCCAGCAGCTTGGATACGGGAGGTACAGATACGCAGTATTTT. It encodes CASSLDTGGTDTQYF.

V usage is TRBV5-5 and J usage is TRBJ1-6; 8 nucleotides line up with TRBD1. This CDR3 spans 16 amino acids. Germline V gene sequence: CDR1 SGHKS, CDR2 YYEKEE (reference sequence). Trimming cost V 5 bases and J 5 bases; bases outside gene matches: 9. CDR3 sequence reads: CASSRDRLRDNSPLHF. As DNA, the CDR3 is TGTGCCAGCAGTCGGGACAGGCTGAGGGATAATTCACCCCTCCACTTT.

This sequence joins TRBV21-1 and TRBJ1-5. TRBV21-1 is termed a pseudogene. This CDR3 has 12 amino acids. For the CDR3, the DNA is TGTGCAGCAGCCCGGCGGGGGCAGCCCCAGCATTTT. Translation: CAAARRGQPQHF.

The V gene is TRBV4-1, the J gene TRBJ1-5; TRBD1 is a possible D gene (6 bases). CDR3 length: 15 residues. The germline V gene has CDR1 MGHRA and CDR2 YSYEKL. With 3 bases removed from V and 7 bases from J, the gap between germline ends came to 16 bases. Written as DNA, the CDR3 is TGCGCCAGCAGCCATGACCCCGGGACAAAGCAGCCCCAGCATTTT. It is translated as CASSHDPGTKQPQHF.

This chain uses TRBV7-2 with TRBJ1-1, with D unresolved. Trimming took 1 base from V and 1 from J, leaving 7 bases between them. The CDR3 is 14 amino acids. Germline loops: CDR1 SGHTA, CDR2 FQGNSA. The CDR3 loop is CASSLVVRNTEAFF. The CDR3 coding sequence is TGTGCCAGCAGCTTAGTGGTCAGGAACACTGAAGCTTTCTTT.

This clone was counted a few times. V usage is TRBV14 and J usage is TRBJ2-7; D not resolved. V was shortened by 0 bases and J by 6 bases, with 9 bases between the two germline ends. CDR3 length: 13 residues. The V gene's germline CDR1 is SGHDN and CDR2 FVKESK. The CDR3 is CASSQDRLSEQYF. In DNA form, the CDR3 reads TGTGCCAGCAGCCAAGACAGGCTTAGCGAGCAGTACTTC.

The CDR3 is CASSVEDNSPLHF. Written as DNA, the CDR3 is TGTGCCAGCAGCGTCGAGGATAATTCACCCCTCCACTTT. This rearrangement joins TRBV9 to TRBJ1-6, with D uncertain. This CDR3 comprises 13 residues. Germline V gives CDR1 SGDLS, CDR2 YYNGEE. Trimming took off 2 bases at V and 5 bases at J, with 5 bases between the two ends.

In its sample, this clone was seen a few times. This chain joins TRBV14 and TRBJ2-7, with TRBD2 matching 9 bases. This CDR3 region has 18 residues. V lost 5 bases to trimming and J lost 2 bases; unmatched junction nucleotides: 16. Germline V gene sequence: CDR1 SGHDN, CDR2 FVKESK. The CDR3, as DNA: TGTGCCAGCAGCTGGGGCGGGGGGGCCTTTTACACCCCCTACGAGCAGTACTTC. It is translated as CASSWGGGAFYTPYEQYF.

This clone was seen only once. The J gene is TRBJ2-7, the V gene TRBV9; D gene ambiguous. Deletions cut 0 bases from V and 0 bases from J, with 10 bases between. CDR3 length equals 15 residues. Germline CDR1 and CDR2: SGDLS and YYNGEE. The CDR3: CASSVGRSSSYEQYF. DNA of the CDR3: TGTGCCAGCAGCGTAGGGCGCTCTAGCTCCTACGAGCAGTACTTC.

The rearrangement uses TRBV2 and TRBJ1-6; D is possibly TRBD1 (5 bases). V lost 8 bases, J lost 8 bases, and 13 bases lay in between. The CDR3 has 13 residues. Germline V CDR1 and CDR2: SNHLY, FYNNEI. For the CDR3, the DNA is TGTGCCAGCTCTCGACAGAAATATTCACCCCTCCACTTT. Residues: CASSRQKYSPLHF. The full variable domain, its missing parts supplied by reference TRBV2 and TRBJ1-6, is EPEVTQTPSHQVTQMGQEVILRCVPISNHLYFYWYRQILGQKVEFLVSFYNNEISEKSEIFDDQFSVERPDGSNFTLKIRSTKLEDSAMYFCASSRQKYSPLHFGNGTRLTVT.

V gene TRBV24-1 combines with J gene TRBJ2-5; D might be TRBD2 (6 bases). Germline V gene lookup returns CDR1 KGHDR and CDR2 SFDVKD. V shed 8 bases and J shed 5 bases, with 26 bases lying between them. This CDR3 is built from 17 residues. CDR3 region: CATIFQWRWRVGETQYF. CDR3 DNA sequence: TGTGCCACCATATTCCAGTGGCGATGGAGGGTCGGGGAGACCCAGTACTTC.

This chain connects TRBV5-4 to TRBJ1-2; D possibly corresponds to TRBD1 (6 bases). Trimming removed 1 base at V and 4 bases at J, with 17 bases between. CDR3 length: 16 residues. CDR1 is SGHNT, CDR2 YYREEE, per germline (reference sequence). CDR3 amino acids: CASSLFAGARGYGYTF. The CDR3 DNA reads as TGTGCCAGCAGCTTGTTCGCGGGGGCGCGGGGCTATGGCTACACCTTC.

The rearrangement joins TRBV18 to TRBJ1-3; possible D gene TRBD1, 5 bases. In germline, CDR1 is KGHSH, CDR2 LQKENI. The CDR3 is 13 residues long. The V end lost 6 bases, the J end lost 11 bases, and 17 bases lay between the germline ends. CDR3 sequence (DNA): TGTGCCAGCTCCCCCGGATTGGGGGACTCCATATATTTT. Translation: CASSPGLGDSIYF.

J is TRBJ2-1 and V is TRBV30; 11 bases are a match to TRBD2. In germline, CDR1 is GTSNPN, CDR2 SVGIG (reference sequence). This CDR3 spans 14 amino acids. J gave up 8 bases and V 7 bases, and 10 bases lay outside the gene matches. This CDR3 reads CAFFPSSGGYEQFF. The CDR3 DNA reads as TGTGCCTTCTTTCCCTCTAGCGGGGGGTATGAGCAGTTCTTC. The entire variable domain, with the rest obtained from reference TRBV30 and TRBJ2-1, is as follows: SQTIHQWPATLVQPVGSPLSLECTVEGTSNPNLYWYRQAAGRGLQLLFYSVGIGQISSEVPQNLSASRPQDRQFILSSKKLLLSDSGFYLCAFFPSSGGYEQFFGPGTRLTVL.